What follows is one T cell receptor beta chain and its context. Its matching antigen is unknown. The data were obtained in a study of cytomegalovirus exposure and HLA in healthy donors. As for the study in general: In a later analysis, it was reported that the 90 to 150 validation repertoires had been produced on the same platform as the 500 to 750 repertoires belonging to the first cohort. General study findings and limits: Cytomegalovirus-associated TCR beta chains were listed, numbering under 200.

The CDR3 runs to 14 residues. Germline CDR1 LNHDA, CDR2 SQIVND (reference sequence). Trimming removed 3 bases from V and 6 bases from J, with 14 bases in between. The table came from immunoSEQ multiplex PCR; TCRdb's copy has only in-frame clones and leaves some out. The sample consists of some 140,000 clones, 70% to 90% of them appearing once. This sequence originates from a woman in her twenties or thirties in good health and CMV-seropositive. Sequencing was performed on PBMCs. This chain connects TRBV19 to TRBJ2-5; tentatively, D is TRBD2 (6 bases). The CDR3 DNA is TGTGCCAGTAGTATCGGGGGAACCCCACAGACCCAGTACTTC. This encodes CASSIGGTPQTQYF.